Below are 5 T cell receptor beta chains sequenced from a single sample in a study of cytomegalovirus exposure and HLA in healthy donors. Primers for the PCR totalled 60 Vbeta and 13 Jbeta. The assay was immunoSEQ multiplex PCR, and TCRdb's table has in-frame clones only and misses some. The table has some 97,000 clones, approximately 72% seen once. The sequenced sample was PBMCs. These receptors all stem from a male donor in good health and CMV-seropositive.

The chain employs TRBV7-2 and TRBJ2-3, with no clear D. The CDR3 length is 12 residues. The V gene's germline CDR1 is SGHTA and CDR2 FQGNSA. The germline V and J ends were trimmed by 5 bases and 1 base, with 4 bases remaining between them. The CDR3 DNA sequence: TGTGCCAGCAGCCTCCGCACAGATACGCAGTATTTT. Encoded protein: CASSLRTDTQYF.

As to this clone: Other DNA variants within this sample encode the same CDR3. CDR3 DNA: TGCGCCAGTAGACAGGGATTGGACACTGAAGCTTTCTTT. This sequence encodes CASRQGLDTEAFF. V is TRBV4-1 and J is TRBJ1-1; TRBD1 matches 7 bases. The CDR3 runs 13 residues. The germline gives CDR1 MGHRA, CDR2 YSYEKL. The junction had 7 bases not matched to a gene; V was cut back by 9 bases and J by 3 bases.

The chain has TRBV11-3 and TRBJ2-5; 9 nucleotides line up with TRBD1. Germline trimming cut 5 bases from V and 4 bases from J; bases unmatched to any gene: 14. The germline CDR1 and CDR2 sequences are SGHNT and YENEEA. This CDR3 has 17 residues. CDR3 amino acids: CASSPARGTGTSETQYF. The CDR3 nucleotides read TGTGCCAGCAGCCCCGCTCGAGGGACAGGGACCTCAGAGACCCAGTACTTC.

V gene TRBV9 combines with J gene TRBJ2-5; a weak D match, TRBD2 (7 bases). The CDR3 runs to 13 residues. Trimming shortened V by 4 bases and J by 10 bases, and 17 bases separated the two germline ends. Per the germline V gene, CDR1 is SGDLS and CDR2 is YYNGEE. The CDR3 DNA reads TGTGCCAGCAGCATGAACGGGGGGCAGGACCAGTACTTC. It specifies CASSMNGGQDQYF.

There are a few counts of this clone. The V and J genes are TRBV2 and TRBJ2-1; TRBD1 agrees at 8 bases. The CDR3 runs 14 residues. Germline-derived CDR1 and CDR2 are SNHLY and FYNNEI. The ends lost 6 bases at V and 10 bases at J; junction bases unmatched: 11. CDR3 protein: CASSETQGAKEQFF. The DNA for the CDR3 is TGTGCCAGCAGCGAGACGCAGGGGGCAAAGGAGCAGTTCTTC. Complete variable domain (other parts from reference TRBV2 and TRBJ2-1): EPEVTQTPSHQVTQMGQEVILRCVPISNHLYFYWYRQILGQKVEFLVSFYNNEISEKSEIFDDQFSVERPDGSNFTLKIRSTKLEDSAMYFCASSETQGAKEQFFGPGTRLTVL.